The 27 T cell receptor beta chains presented below share a single source sample, sequenced in a study of CD8 T cells in ankylosing spondylitis. TCRdb reprocessed the 5' RACE reads with MiXCR, giving one entry per CDR3 protein. Counted here are about 69,000 distinct CDR3 sequences, roughly 5.2% occurring once; the ten biggest clones make up about 2.2%. The sequenced sample consisted of blood, either unsorted or a sorted T cell fraction (not recorded which). These TCRs come from a male donor with ankylosing spondylitis or in good health (not recorded which).

This clonotype showed up many times. The chain combines TRBV12-3 or TRBV12-4 with TRBJ2-5; D call uncertain. V was pared by 5 bases and J by 5 bases, with 12 bases between. The CDR3 is 13 residues long. CDR3 in amino acids: CASSADIGETQYF. CDR3 sequence (DNA): TGTGCCAGCAGTGCAGACATCGGGGAGACCCAGTACTTC.

The V and J genes are TRBV29-1 and TRBJ1-1, with a tentative D call TRBD1 (6 bases). The CDR3 consists of 12 residues. In germline, CDR1 is SQVTM, CDR2 ANQGSEA. With 2 bases removed from V and 4 bases from J, the gap between germline ends came to 8 bases. The CDR3 spells CSVEQGFTEAFF. CDR3 coding DNA: TGCAGCGTTGAACAGGGGTTCACTGAAGCTTTCTTT.

This clonotype was recorded at least ten times. The rearrangement links TRBV5-1 to TRBJ2-7; D remains ambiguous. Trimming left V 4 bases short and J 5 bases short, with 13 bases between. The germline CDR1 and CDR2 sequences are SGHRS and YFSETQ. This CDR3 spans 13 amino acids. The CDR3 protein is CASSAFSRDEQYF. The CDR3 DNA follows: TGCGCCAGCAGCGCCTTTTCTAGGGACGAGCAGTACTTC.

This clonotype was observed at least ten times. This CDR3 is CASNTWGEETQYF. CDR3 nucleotide sequence: TGTGCCAGTAACACTTGGGGGGAAGAGACCCAGTACTTC. The rearrangement joins TRBV19 to TRBJ2-5; D perhaps matches TRBD2 (6 bases). Trimming removed 7 bases at V and 3 bases at J, with 12 bases between. There are 13 residues in the CDR3. Germline V gene data show CDR1 as LNHDA and CDR2 as SQIVND (reference sequence).

This clonotype was detected many times. Just one base apart from a much larger clone, this may be a read error. V and J are TRBV4-2 and TRBJ1-1; 12 nucleotides align to TRBD1. V lost 1 base to trimming and J lost 2 bases; unmatched junction nucleotides: 5. The CDR3 length is 17 residues. Germline V lookup: CDR1 LGHNA, CDR2 YNFKEQ. CDR3 amino acids: CASSQGPGQGANTEAFF. Here the CDR3 DNA reads TGTGCCAGCAGCCAAGGCCCGGGACAGGGGGCTAACACTGAAGCTTTCTTT.

In this sample, this clonotype turned up many times. This rearrangement joins TRBV12-5 to TRBJ2-3; possible D gene TRBD1, 5 bases. The CDR3 extends over 13 amino acids. Germline CDR1 and CDR2: LGHNT and FRNRAP. Trimming removed 1 base at V and 4 bases at J, with 6 bases between. The CDR3 is CASGLAGPDTQYF. CDR3 sequence (DNA): TGTGCTAGTGGTTTGGCAGGGCCAGATACGCAGTATTTT. The full variable domain, in which reference TRBV12-5 and TRBJ2-3 provide the parts outside the CDR3, is DARVTQTPRHKVTEMGQEVTMRCQPILGHNTVFWYRQTMMQGLELLAYFRNRAPLDDSGMPKDRFSAEMPDATLATLKIQPSEPRDSAVYFCASGLAGPDTQYFGPGTRLTVL.

This clonotype was seen repeatedly, ten times or more. CDR3: CASGGALDYNEQFF. The CDR3 DNA is TGCGCCAGTGGGGGGGCCCTGGACTACAATGAGCAGTTCTTC. The chain employs TRBV5-1 and TRBJ2-1; possibly TRBD2 for D (7 bases). The V end lost 8 bases, the J end lost 3 bases, and 15 bases lay between the germline ends. This CDR3 is 14 amino acids long. CDR1 is SGHRS, CDR2 YFSETQ, per germline.

This clonotype was found many times. J is TRBJ2-7 and V is TRBV15; tentatively, D is TRBD2 (7 bases). CDR1 is LNHNV, CDR2 YYDKDF, per germline (reference sequence). Trimming shortened V by 5 bases and J by 6 bases, and 17 bases separated the two germline ends. This CDR3 is built from 14 residues. The CDR3 DNA is TGTGCCACCAGCCAAGGAGGGGGGGTCCCCGAGCAGTACTTC. Protein product: CATSQGGGVPEQYF.

This clonotype was counted at least ten times. The gene calls are TRBV15 and TRBJ1-6, with TRBD1 matching over 8 bases. The CDR3 runs to 15 residues. CDR1 LNHNV and CDR2 YYDKDF come from the germline V gene (reference sequence). V was pared by 5 bases and J by 10 bases, with 10 bases of the junction left unmatched. The CDR3 coding sequence is TGTGCCACCAGCGCGGACAGGGCACAAGGGTCACCCCTCCACTTT. Protein product: CATSADRAQGSPLHF.

This clonotype was detected a few times. The V and J genes are TRBV3-1 and TRBJ1-4; D is unresolved. Germline V gene sequence: CDR1 LGHDT, CDR2 YNNKEL (reference sequence). Trimming removed 4 bases at V and 8 bases at J, with 11 bases between. The CDR3 contains 13 residues. CDR3 sequence (DNA): TGTGCCAGCAGCCCGACCGCCCAGGAAAAACTGTTTTTT. It translates to CASSPTAQEKLFF.

This sequence joins TRBV5-1 and TRBJ2-1; 10 bases line up with TRBD2. CDR1 is SGHRS, CDR2 YFSETQ, per germline. The CDR3 totals 15 residues. The ends lost 4 bases at V and 12 bases at J; junction bases unmatched: 13. The chain's CDR3 is CASSGSGTSAVGQFF. DNA of the CDR3: TGCGCCAGCAGCGGCTCCGGGACTAGCGCGGTGGGGCAGTTCTTC.

This clonotype was observed many times. The rearrangement joins TRBV19 to TRBJ2-3; the D gene could be TRBD1 or TRBD2 (6 bases each). This CDR3 contains 14 residues. Germline lookup yields CDR1 LNHDA and CDR2 SQIVND (reference sequence). The V gene lost 4 bases and the J gene lost 2 bases, with 10 bases spanning the gap. CDR3 residues: CASSNGGNTDTQYF. The DNA of the CDR3 is TGTGCCAGTAGTAACGGGGGCAACACAGATACGCAGTATTTT.

This clonotype was seen many times. The chain uses TRBV2 and TRBJ1-1; TRBD1 aligns across 8 bases. This CDR3 region has 16 residues. Germline CDR1 is SNHLY and CDR2 is FYNNEI. V gave up 7 bases and J gave up 1 base; unmatched junction bases: 11. The CDR3 DNA is TGTGCCAGCACCCGCGACGAGGACAGGGCGAACACTGAAGCTTTCTTT. This gives the protein CASTRDEDRANTEAFF. The entire variable domain, with the rest obtained from reference TRBV2 and TRBJ1-1, is as follows: EPEVTQTPSHQVTQMGQEVILRCVPISNHLYFYWYRQILGQKVEFLVSFYNNEISEKSEIFDDQFSVERPDGSNFTLKIRSTKLEDSAMYFCASTRDEDRANTEAFFGQGTRLTVV.

This clonotype was counted ten times or more. This chain connects TRBV20-1 to TRBJ2-5, with 13 nucleotides matching TRBD2. The CDR3 is 13 amino acids. The germline V gene has CDR1 DFQATT and CDR2 SNEGSKA (reference sequence). V was pared by 1 base and J by 8 bases, with 1 base of the junction left unmatched. As DNA, the CDR3 is TGCAGTGCTAGAGGGACTAGCGGGGGCACCCAGTACTTC. This translates into CSARGTSGGTQYF.

This clonotype was found many times. This chain links TRBV5-1 with TRBJ1-1; TRBD1 aligns across 7 bases. CDR3 size: 15 residues. V was clipped by 3 bases and J by 1 base; unmatched bases: 6. Germline V gene sequence: CDR1 SGHRS, CDR2 YFSETQ. The CDR3 coding sequence is TGCGCCAGCAGCTGGGGGGGACAGAGGAACACTGAAGCTTTCTTT. It yields the protein CASSWGGQRNTEAFF.

In its sample, this clonotype was seen many times. This chain connects TRBV2 to TRBJ1-5; TRBD1 is a possible D gene (6 bases). CDR1 SNHLY and CDR2 FYNNEI come from the germline V gene. Trimming stripped 6 bases from V and 5 bases from J, with 11 bases between. The CDR3 runs to 13 residues. For the CDR3, the DNA is TGTGCCAGCAGCTACGAGGGGGATCAGCCCCAGCATTTT. Translated, it gives CASSYEGDQPQHF.

This clonotype was observed at least ten times. The rearrangement links TRBV2 to TRBJ2-5; 8 nucleotides align to TRBD1. Germline CDR1 is SNHLY and CDR2 is FYNNEI. The CDR3 has 14 residues. Trimming at V came to 6 bases and at J to 5 bases, leaving 8 bases not matched to a gene. The CDR3, as DNA: TGTGCCAGCAGAACAGGGGGTCAGGTGGAGACCCAGTACTTC. Protein product: CASRTGGQVETQYF.

Ten or more counts support this clonotype. The chain carries TRBV12-3 or TRBV12-4 and TRBJ1-2; D call uncertain. Trimming removed 6 bases at V and 4 bases at J, with 12 bases between. The CDR3 contains 13 residues. CDR3 DNA: TGTGCCAGCAGCCCTAGAGGTATCTATGGCTACACCTTC. Protein product: CASSPRGIYGYTF.

This clonotype occurred many times. This rearrangement joins TRBV20-1 to TRBJ2-3; maybe TRBD2 (5 bases). From germline, CDR1 is DFQATT and CDR2 SNEGSKA (reference sequence). V shed 7 bases and J shed 4 bases, with 15 bases lying between them. CDR3 length equals 13 residues. The CDR3 sequence is CSVLNLEADTQYF. CDR3 bases: TGCAGTGTGCTAAACTTGGAGGCAGATACGCAGTATTTT.

This clonotype occurred many times. V is TRBV20-1 and J is TRBJ2-2, with D possibly TRBD1 on 5 matching bases. V was pared by 1 base and J by 4 bases, with 10 bases between. Germline V gene data show CDR1 as DFQATT and CDR2 as SNEGSKA (reference sequence). The CDR3 runs to 14 residues. CDR3 loop: CSARVGVVTGELFF. CDR3 in DNA: TGCAGTGCTAGAGTAGGGGTCGTCACCGGGGAGCTGTTTTTT.

Comment on this clonotype: A read error may explain this, as a much larger clone is one base away. The rearrangement joins TRBV3-1 to TRBJ2-6; 9 bases fit TRBD1. Germline V gene data show CDR1 as LGHDT and CDR2 as YNNKEL (reference sequence). The length of the CDR3 is 18 residues. The CDR3 reads CTSRSGTGLSSGANVLTF. The CDR3 DNA follows: TGTACCAGCAGGTCCGGGACAGGGCTCTCCTCTGGGGCCAACGTCCTGACTTTC.

This clonotype was recorded many times. V is TRBV5-4 and J is TRBJ2-1, with D perhaps TRBD1 (5 bases). Trimming shortened V by 1 base and J by 2 bases, and 7 bases separated the two germline ends. Germline-derived CDR1 and CDR2 are SGHNT and YYREEE (reference sequence). This CDR3 is built from 14 residues. CDR3 amino acids: CASSLRQPYNEQFF. DNA of the CDR3: TGTGCCAGCAGCTTGCGACAGCCCTACAATGAGCAGTTCTTC.

This clonotype appeared many times. The chain employs TRBV2 and TRBJ2-7, with TRBD2 matching over 8 bases. Germline V gene lookup returns CDR1 SNHLY and CDR2 FYNNEI. V lost 8 bases and J lost 0; bases outside the gene matches: 15. There are 17 residues in the CDR3. CDR3 in DNA: TGTGCCAGCGGAGGGGATTCGACTAGCGCGTACTCCTACGAGCAGTACTTC. Its translation: CASGGDSTSAYSYEQYF. The full variable domain, its missing parts supplied by reference TRBV2 and TRBJ2-7, is EPEVTQTPSHQVTQMGQEVILRCVPISNHLYFYWYRQILGQKVEFLVSFYNNEISEKSEIFDDQFSVERPDGSNFTLKIRSTKLEDSAMYFCASGGDSTSAYSYEQYFGPGTRLTVT.

This clonotype has at least ten counts. The chain joins TRBV25-1 to TRBJ1-5; D gene unclear. Germline V gene lookup returns CDR1 MGHDK and CDR2 SYGVNS. The CDR3 covers 14 residues. V lost 3 bases to trimming and J lost 3 bases, with 9 bases between them. The CDR3 is CASSDRLLNQPQHF. The CDR3 DNA reads as TGTGCCAGCAGTGACCGGCTGCTCAATCAGCCCCAGCATTTT.

There are many counts of this clonotype. The rearrangement links TRBV30 to TRBJ2-7, with D perhaps given as TRBD1 or TRBD2 (5 bases each). V lost 3 bases and J lost 5, with 8 bases in between. Germline V CDR1 and CDR2: GTSNPN, SVGIG (reference sequence). The CDR3 has 11 residues. The CDR3: CAWRRDHEQYF. CDR3 in DNA: TGTGCCTGGAGAAGGGACCACGAGCAGTACTTC.

This clonotype was found many times. The CDR3 DNA follows: TGCAGTGCAAATACCGGGCTAGCAGAAAGCACAGATACGCAGTATTTT. Its translation: CSANTGLAESTDTQYF. The chain recombines TRBV20-1 with TRBJ2-3; D may be TRBD2 (5 bases). The CDR3 runs 16 residues. V gave up 6 bases and J gave up 0 bases, with 19 bases separating them. Germline lookup yields CDR1 DFQATT and CDR2 SNEGSKA (reference sequence).

There are many counts of this clonotype. The chain recombines TRBV30 with TRBJ1-1, with D tentatively TRBD1 (6 bases). Trimming cost V 5 bases and J 5 bases, with 15 bases left between them. The CDR3 sequence is 13 residues long. Per germline, CDR1 GTSNPN and CDR2 SVGIG (reference sequence). The chain's CDR3 is CAWDTGSRTEAFF. The CDR3 DNA reads TGTGCCTGGGATACAGGGAGTAGAACTGAAGCTTTCTTT.